This T cell receptor (beta chain) was observed in a study of blood T cell repertoires in COVID-19. Study summary: Samples taken during acute and convalescent COVID-19 were collected in the United States, Italy and Spain. T cells, B-cell-depleted T cells, or PBMCs provided the cDNA or gDNA that served as material.

How the authors handled the data: Estimation of nucleated cell counts relied on the amplification of reference gene primers. Method: immunoSEQ multiplex PCR; TCRdb's copy keeps in-frame clones and lacks some. The V and J calls and the clone size are those of that table, but D and trimming were determined from the DNA. The sample lists 60,000 to 85,000 clones; around nine tenths were seen once. CDR1 is ENHRY, CDR2 SYGVKD, per germline. The CDR3 loop spans 15 amino acids. Trimming stripped 0 bases from V and 2 bases from J, with 8 bases between. The specimen sequenced was peripheral blood. V is TRBV10-3 and J is TRBJ1-3; D is perhaps TRBD1 (5 bases). The clonotype was recovered from a woman of 80 years or more with active or convalescent COVID-19. CDR3 DNA: TGTGCCATCAGTGAGTCTAGGACACCTGGAAACACCATATATTTT. Its translation: CAISESRTPGNTIYF.